Listed below are T cell receptor beta chains from one sample, sequenced in a study of cytomegalovirus exposure and HLA in healthy donors. TCRdb's table, derived via immunoSEQ multiplex PCR, lists solely in-frame clones and lacks some. The sample includes about 260,000 clones, around 91% seen only once; the top ten take approximately 3.1%. Sequenced material: PBMCs. These receptor sequences come from a woman between 25 and 40 years old in good health and CMV-seronegative. Each CDR3 is given with its conserved first and last residue. The order of the fields is clone size, D gene, V gene, J gene, CDR3 protein, CDR3 DNA. D genes are given only for firm matches. Not all rows give a size; the values are once, few, many and, for expanded clones, a class.

size: -; D: TRBD1; V: TRBV13; J: TRBJ2-3; CDR3: CASSRQGDFSNSTDTQYF; DNA: TGTGCCAGCAGCCGACAGGGGGATTTTTCGAACAGCACAGATACGCAGTATTTT
size: -; D: TRBD2; V: TRBV5-1; J: TRBJ2-1; CDR3: CASSLASGDTFEQFF; DNA: TGCGCCAGCAGCTTGGCTAGCGGGGATACCTTTGAGCAGTTCTTC
size: -; D: TRBD1; V: TRBV6-5; J: TRBJ2-7; CDR3: CASSYGTGTESYEQYF; DNA: TGTGCCAGCAGTTATGGGACCGGGACAGAATCCTACGAGCAGTACTTC
size: once; D: -; V: TRBV29-1; J: TRBJ2-1; CDR3: CSAISRDSFGEQFF; DNA: TGCAGCGCTATAAGTCGGGACTCTTTCGGGGAGCAGTTCTTC
size: -; D: -; V: TRBV4-3; J: TRBJ2-1; CDR3: CASSPGPRHSYNEQFF; DNA: TGCGCCAGCAGCCCGGGACCACGACACTCCTACAATGAGCAGTTCTTC
size: -; D: -; V: TRBV18; J: TRBJ2-2; CDR3: CASSRQPGELFF; DNA: TGTGCCAGCTCACGACAACCCGGGGAGCTGTTTTTT
size: -; D: TRBD2; V: TRBV7-2; J: TRBJ2-7; CDR3: CASSLVPRGDYEQYF; DNA: TGTGCCAGCAGCTTAGTTCCTCGGGGGGACTACGAGCAGTACTTC
size: -; D: -; V: TRBV30; J: TRBJ2-2; CDR3: CAWSVSTTGELFF; DNA: TGTGCCTGGAGTGTATCGACAACCGGGGAGCTGTTTTTT
size: -; D: TRBD2; V: TRBV7-9; J: TRBJ2-3; CDR3: CASSSLLAGEGIDTQYF; DNA: TGTGCCAGCAGCTCGCTACTAGCGGGAGAAGGGATAGATACGCAGTATTTT
size: -; D: TRBD2; V: TRBV4-3; J: TRBJ2-1; CDR3: CASSRGRVQFNEQFF; DNA: TGCGCCAGCAGCCGGGGGAGGGTCCAGTTCAATGAGCAGTTCTTC
size: -; D: -; V: TRBV11-2; J: TRBJ1-1; CDR3: CASSLRTEAFF; DNA: TGTGCCAGCAGCTTACGCACTGAAGCTTTCTTT
size: -; D: TRBD2; V: TRBV18; J: TRBJ2-7; CDR3: CASSGSQRESEQYF; DNA: TGTGCCAGCTCCGGAAGCCAGCGGGAGTCTGAGCAGTACTTC
size: -; D: TRBD1; V: TRBV18; J: TRBJ2-3; CDR3: CASSAAGTAQYF; DNA: TGTGCCAGCTCGGCCGCTGGGACAGCCCAATATTTT
size: -; D: -; V: TRBV10-2; J: TRBJ2-7; CDR3: CASTGGAYEQYF; DNA: TGCGCCAGCACGGGCGGAGCCTACGAGCAGTACTTC
size: -; D: TRBD1; V: TRBV4-2; J: TRBJ1-2; CDR3: CASSQPTGGDGYTF; DNA: TGTGCCAGCAGCCAGCCCACAGGGGGAGATGGCTACACCTTC
size: -; D: -; V: TRBV4-3; J: TRBJ2-7; CDR3: CASSQTQGTHEQYF; DNA: TGCGCCAGCAGCCAAACCCAGGGTACCCACGAGCAGTACTTC
size: once; D: TRBD2; V: TRBV7-3; J: TRBJ2-1; CDR3: CASSLSGSTYNEQFF; DNA: TGTGCCAGCAGCTTAAGCGGGAGTACCTACAATGAGCAGTTCTTC
size: few; D: TRBD1; V: TRBV7-9; J: TRBJ1-4; CDR3: CASSLEYRGRTNEKLFF; DNA: TGTGCCAGCAGCTTAGAATACAGGGGGCGGACTAATGAAAAACTGTTTTTT
size: -; D: -; V: TRBV5-1; J: TRBJ1-4; CDR3: CASSLGTQGEREKLFF; DNA: TGCGCCAGCAGCCTGGGGACGCAAGGAGAACGGGAAAAACTGTTTTTT
size: -; D: TRBD2; V: TRBV7-2; J: TRBJ2-7; CDR3: CASSYAGAYEQYF; DNA: TGTGCCAGCAGCTATGCGGGGGCCTACGAGCAGTACTTC
size: -; D: -; V: TRBV28; J: TRBJ2-5; CDR3: CASTTGETQYF; DNA: TGTGCCAGCACTACCGGGGAGACCCAGTACTTC
size: few; D: -; V: TRBV28; J: TRBJ1-2; CDR3: CASSFEGNYGYTF; DNA: TGTGCCAGCAGTTTCGAGGGTAACTATGGCTACACCTTC
size: -; D: -; V: TRBV19; J: TRBJ1-5; CDR3: CASRAQGNQPQHF; DNA: TGTGCCAGTAGGGCACAGGGTAATCAGCCCCAGCATTTT
size: -; D: -; V: TRBV6-5; J: TRBJ1-3; CDR3: CASRQVGPGNTIYF; DNA: TGTGCCAGCCGGCAAGTGGGCCCAGGAAACACCATATATTTT
size: -; D: -; V: TRBV5-1; J: TRBJ2-3; CDR3: CASRLQGGTDTQYF; DNA: TGCGCCAGCAGATTACAGGGAGGCACAGATACGCAGTATTTT
size: -; D: -; V: TRBV27; J: TRBJ2-2; CDR3: CASSLAPNTGELFF; DNA: TGTGCCAGCAGTTTAGCCCCGAACACCGGGGAGCTGTTTTTT
size: -; D: -; V: TRBV7-3; J: TRBJ2-5; CDR3: CASSPGQMEETQYF; DNA: TGTGCCAGCAGCCCAGGACAGATGGAAGAGACCCAGTACTTC
size: -; D: TRBD1; V: TRBV27; J: TRBJ2-7; CDR3: CASSSGGWGYEQYF; DNA: TGTGCCAGCAGTTCAGGGGGATGGGGTTACGAGCAGTACTTC
size: once; D: -; V: TRBV19; J: TRBJ2-1; CDR3: CASRVGGNEQFF; DNA: TGTGCCAGTAGGGTGGGAGGCAATGAGCAGTTCTTC
size: -; D: -; V: TRBV29-1; J: TRBJ2-5; CDR3: CSVEVETIRTYF; DNA: TGCAGCGTTGAAGTTGAGACGATCCGGACCTACTTC
size: -; D: -; V: TRBV27; J: TRBJ1-5; CDR3: CASSLWGRSNQPQHF; DNA: TGTGCCAGCAGTTTATGGGGACGGTCTAATCAGCCCCAGCATTTT
size: -; D: TRBD1; V: TRBV6-6; J: TRBJ2-7; CDR3: CASSSRNRGSYEQYF; DNA: TGTGCCAGCAGCTCACGAAACAGGGGCTCCTACGAGCAGTACTTC
size: -; D: -; V: TRBV4-2; J: TRBJ2-7; CDR3: CASSQDREYEQYF; DNA: TGTGCCAGCAGCCAAGATAGGGAATACGAGCAGTACTTC
size: once; D: TRBD1; V: TRBV4-2; J: TRBJ2-2; CDR3: CASSQAGTGGTGELFF; DNA: TGTGCCAGCAGCCAGGCCGGGACAGGGGGCACCGGGGAGCTGTTTTTT
size: -; D: TRBD2; V: TRBV7-2; J: TRBJ2-1; CDR3: CASSLVGLAGNYNEQFF; DNA: TGTGCCAGCAGCTTAGTCGGACTAGCGGGAAACTACAATGAGCAGTTCTTC
size: -; D: TRBD1; V: TRBV28; J: TRBJ2-7; CDR3: CASSLGGQGNYEQYF; DNA: TGTGCCAGCAGTTTAGGCGGACAGGGGAACTACGAGCAGTACTTC
size: -; D: TRBD1; V: TRBV10-2; J: TRBJ2-1; CDR3: CASSPGQGAEQFF; DNA: TGCGCCAGCAGCCCGGGACAGGGTGCTGAGCAGTTCTTC
size: once; D: -; V: TRBV9; J: TRBJ2-3; CDR3: CASSVDGEPSTDTQYF; DNA: TGTGCCAGCAGCGTAGACGGAGAACCTAGCACAGATACGCAGTATTTT
size: -; D: TRBD2; V: TRBV5-4; J: TRBJ2-7; CDR3: CASSLGGSGRGPYEQYF; DNA: TGTGCCAGCAGCTTGGGGGGAAGCGGGAGGGGCCCCTACGAGCAGTACTTC
size: -; D: TRBD1; V: TRBV27; J: TRBJ1-1; CDR3: CASSSPGQGNTEAFF; DNA: TGTGCCAGCAGTTCGCCGGGACAGGGGAACACTGAAGCTTTCTTT
size: once; D: TRBD1; V: TRBV6-5; J: TRBJ2-7; CDR3: CASSYDPGQAYEQYF; DNA: TGTGCCAGCAGTTACGATCCGGGACAGGCCTACGAGCAGTACTTC